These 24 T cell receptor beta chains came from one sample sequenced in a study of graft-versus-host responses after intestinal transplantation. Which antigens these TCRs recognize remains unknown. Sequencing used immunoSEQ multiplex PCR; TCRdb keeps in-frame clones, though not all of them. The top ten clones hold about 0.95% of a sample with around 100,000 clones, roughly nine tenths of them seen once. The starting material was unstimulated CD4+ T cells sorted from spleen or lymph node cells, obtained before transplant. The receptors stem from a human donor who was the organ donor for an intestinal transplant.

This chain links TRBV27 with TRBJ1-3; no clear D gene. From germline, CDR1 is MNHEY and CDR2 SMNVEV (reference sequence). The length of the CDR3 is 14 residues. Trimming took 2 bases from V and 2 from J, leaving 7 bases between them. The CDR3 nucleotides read TGTGCCAGCAGTTTACAAGGGACTGGAAACACCATATATTTT. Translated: CASSLQGTGNTIYF.

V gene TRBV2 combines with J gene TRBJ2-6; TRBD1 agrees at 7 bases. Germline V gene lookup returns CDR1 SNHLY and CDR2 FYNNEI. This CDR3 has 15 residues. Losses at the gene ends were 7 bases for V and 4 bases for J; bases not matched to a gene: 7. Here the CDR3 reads CASTRQGTGANVLTF. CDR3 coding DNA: TGTGCCAGCACGAGACAGGGAACAGGGGCCAACGTCCTGACTTTC. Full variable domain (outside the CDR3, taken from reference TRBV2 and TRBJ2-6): EPEVTQTPSHQVTQMGQEVILRCVPISNHLYFYWYRQILGQKVEFLVSFYNNEISEKSEIFDDQFSVERPDGSNFTLKIRSTKLEDSAMYFCASTRQGTGANVLTFGAGSRLTVL.

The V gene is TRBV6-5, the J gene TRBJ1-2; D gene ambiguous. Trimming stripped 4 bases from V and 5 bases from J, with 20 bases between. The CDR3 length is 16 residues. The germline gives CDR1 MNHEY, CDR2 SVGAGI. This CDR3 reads CASSSFASMEGYGYTF. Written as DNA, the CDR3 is TGTGCCAGCAGTTCTTTTGCATCAATGGAAGGGTATGGCTACACCTTC.

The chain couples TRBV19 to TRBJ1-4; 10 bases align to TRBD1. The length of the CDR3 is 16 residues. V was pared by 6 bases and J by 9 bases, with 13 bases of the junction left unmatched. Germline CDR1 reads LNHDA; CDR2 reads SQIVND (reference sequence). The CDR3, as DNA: TGTGCCAGTAGCGCACCCCGGGACAGGGGAGGTAAAAAACTGTTTTTT. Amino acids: CASSAPRDRGGKKLFF.

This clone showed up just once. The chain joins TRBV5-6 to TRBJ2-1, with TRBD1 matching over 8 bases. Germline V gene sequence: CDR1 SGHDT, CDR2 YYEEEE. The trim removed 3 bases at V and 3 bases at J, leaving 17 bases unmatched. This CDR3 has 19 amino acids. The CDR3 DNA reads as TGTGCCAGCAGCTCCCCTTCACTATTTACAGGGGGGATCTACAATGAGCAGTTCTTC. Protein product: CASSSPSLFTGGIYNEQFF. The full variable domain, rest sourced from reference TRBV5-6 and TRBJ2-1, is DAGVTQSPTHLIKTRGQQVTLRCSPKSGHDTVSWYQQALGQGPQFIFQYYEEEERQRGNFPDRFSGHQFPNYSSELNVNALLLGDSALYLCASSSPSLFTGGIYNEQFFGPGTRLTVL.

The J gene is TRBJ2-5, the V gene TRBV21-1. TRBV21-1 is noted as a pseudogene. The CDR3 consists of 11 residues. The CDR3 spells CASNLKGTQYF. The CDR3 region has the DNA TGTGCCAGCAATCTAAAGGGGACCCAGTACTTC.

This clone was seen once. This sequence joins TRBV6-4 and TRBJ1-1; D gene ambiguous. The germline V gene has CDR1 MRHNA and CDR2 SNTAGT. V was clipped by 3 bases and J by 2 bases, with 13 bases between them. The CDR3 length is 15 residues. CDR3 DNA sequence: TGTGCCAGCAGTGAATACCCCGACGGAAACACTGAAGCTTTCTTT. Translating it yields CASSEYPDGNTEAFF.

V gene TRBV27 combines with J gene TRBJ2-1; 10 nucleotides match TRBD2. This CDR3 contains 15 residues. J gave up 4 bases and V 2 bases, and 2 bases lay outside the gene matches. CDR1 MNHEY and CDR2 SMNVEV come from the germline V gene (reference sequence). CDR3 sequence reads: CASSLKAGGYNEQFF. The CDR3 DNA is TGTGCCAGCAGTTTAAAAGCGGGGGGGTACAATGAGCAGTTCTTC.

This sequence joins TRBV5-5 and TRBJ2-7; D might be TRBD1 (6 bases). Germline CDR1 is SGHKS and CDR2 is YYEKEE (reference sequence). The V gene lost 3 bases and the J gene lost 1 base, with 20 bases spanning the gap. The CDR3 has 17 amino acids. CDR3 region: CASSSPPLRTASYEQYF. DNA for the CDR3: TGTGCCAGCAGCTCACCACCACTTAGGACAGCATCCTACGAGCAGTACTTC.

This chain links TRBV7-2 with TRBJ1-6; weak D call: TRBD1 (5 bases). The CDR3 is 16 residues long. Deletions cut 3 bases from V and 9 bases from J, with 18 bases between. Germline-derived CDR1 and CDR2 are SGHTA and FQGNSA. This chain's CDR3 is CASSLIVGGGTSPLHF. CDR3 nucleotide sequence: TGTGCCAGCAGCTTGATAGTGGGCGGGGGGACTTCACCCCTCCACTTT.

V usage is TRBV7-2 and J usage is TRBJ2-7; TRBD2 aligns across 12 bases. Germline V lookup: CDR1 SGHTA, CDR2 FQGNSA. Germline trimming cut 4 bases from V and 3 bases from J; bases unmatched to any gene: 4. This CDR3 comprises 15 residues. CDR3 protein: CASSSELAGGYEQYF. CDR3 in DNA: TGTGCCAGCAGCTCTGAACTAGCGGGGGGCTACGAGCAGTACTTC.

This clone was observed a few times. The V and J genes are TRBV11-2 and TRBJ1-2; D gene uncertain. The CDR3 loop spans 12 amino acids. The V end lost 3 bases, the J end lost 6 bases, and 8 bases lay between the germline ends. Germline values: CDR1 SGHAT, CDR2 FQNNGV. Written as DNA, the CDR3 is TGTGCCAGCAGCTTTGGATCCCATGGCTACACCTTC. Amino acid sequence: CASSFGSHGYTF.

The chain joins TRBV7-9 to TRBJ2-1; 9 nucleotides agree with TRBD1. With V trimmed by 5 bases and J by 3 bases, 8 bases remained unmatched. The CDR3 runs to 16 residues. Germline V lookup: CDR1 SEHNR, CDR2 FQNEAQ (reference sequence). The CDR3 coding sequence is TGTGCCAGCAGCCCGGGGACAGGGCAAAACTACAATGAGCAGTTCTTC. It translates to CASSPGTGQNYNEQFF.

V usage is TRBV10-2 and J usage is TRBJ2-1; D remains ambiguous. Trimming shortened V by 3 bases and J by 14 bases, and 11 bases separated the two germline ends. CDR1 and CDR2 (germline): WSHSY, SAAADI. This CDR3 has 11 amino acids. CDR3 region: CASSDYQMKFF. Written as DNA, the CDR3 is TGCGCCAGCAGTGATTACCAGATGAAGTTCTTC.

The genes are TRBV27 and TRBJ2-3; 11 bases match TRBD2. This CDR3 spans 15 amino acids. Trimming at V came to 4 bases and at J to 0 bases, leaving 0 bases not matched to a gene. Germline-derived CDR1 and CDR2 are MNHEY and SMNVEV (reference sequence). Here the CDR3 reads CASSSSGGSTDTQYF. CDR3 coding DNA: TGTGCCAGCAGTTCTAGCGGGGGGAGCACAGATACGCAGTATTTT.

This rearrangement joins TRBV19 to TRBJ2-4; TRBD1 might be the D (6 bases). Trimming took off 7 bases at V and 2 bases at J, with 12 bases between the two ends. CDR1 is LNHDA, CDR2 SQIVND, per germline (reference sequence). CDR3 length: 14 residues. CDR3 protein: CASNRDKTKNIQYF. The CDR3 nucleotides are TGTGCCAGTAACCGGGACAAGACCAAAAACATTCAGTACTTC.

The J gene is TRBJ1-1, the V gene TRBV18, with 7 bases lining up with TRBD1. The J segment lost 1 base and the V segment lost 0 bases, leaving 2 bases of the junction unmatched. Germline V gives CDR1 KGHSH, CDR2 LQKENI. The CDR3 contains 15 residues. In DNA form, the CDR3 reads TGTGCCAGCTCACCACCGACAGGGTCGAACACTGAAGCTTTCTTT. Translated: CASSPPTGSNTEAFF.

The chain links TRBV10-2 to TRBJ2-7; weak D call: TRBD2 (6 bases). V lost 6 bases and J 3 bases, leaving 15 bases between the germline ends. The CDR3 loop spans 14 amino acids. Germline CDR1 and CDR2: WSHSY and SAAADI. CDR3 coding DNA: TGCGCCAGCAGCCCCGGAGGGGCTCTCTACGAGCAGTACTTC. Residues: CASSPGGALYEQYF.

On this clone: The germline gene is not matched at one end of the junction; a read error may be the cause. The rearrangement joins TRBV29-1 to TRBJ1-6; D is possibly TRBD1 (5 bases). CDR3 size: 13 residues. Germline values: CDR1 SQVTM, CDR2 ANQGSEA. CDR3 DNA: TGCAGCGTTCAAGAGGGGTACAATTCACCCCTCCACTTT. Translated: CSVQEGYNSPLHF.

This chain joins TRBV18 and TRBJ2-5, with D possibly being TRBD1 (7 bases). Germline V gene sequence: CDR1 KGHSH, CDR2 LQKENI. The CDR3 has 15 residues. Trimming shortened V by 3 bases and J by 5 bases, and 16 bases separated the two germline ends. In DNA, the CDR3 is TGTGCCAGCTCACCGCAGGGGGGCGCCCGGGAGACCCAGTACTTC. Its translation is CASSPQGGARETQYF.

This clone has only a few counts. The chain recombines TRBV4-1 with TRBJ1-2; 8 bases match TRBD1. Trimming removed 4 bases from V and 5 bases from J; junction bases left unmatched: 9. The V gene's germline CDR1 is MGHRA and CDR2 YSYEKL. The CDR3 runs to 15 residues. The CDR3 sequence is CASSPLGTGKYGYTF. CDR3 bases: TGCGCCAGCAGCCCACTGGGGACAGGAAAATATGGCTACACCTTC.

DNA for the CDR3: TGTGCCAGCAGTGTCAACAGGGGCTACGAGCAGTACTTC. Translated: CASSVNRGYEQYF. The V and J genes are TRBV25-1 and TRBJ2-7, with TRBD1 matching over 7 bases. The CDR3 length is 13 residues. Unmatched junction bases numbered 3, after V lost 4 bases and J lost 3 bases. The V gene's germline CDR1 is MGHDK and CDR2 SYGVNS.

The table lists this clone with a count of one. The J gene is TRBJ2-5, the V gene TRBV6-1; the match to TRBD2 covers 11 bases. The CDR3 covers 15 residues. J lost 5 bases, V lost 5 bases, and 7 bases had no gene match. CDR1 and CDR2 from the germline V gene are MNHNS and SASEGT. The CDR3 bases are TGTGCCAGCAGTATACTAGCGGGGGCAGGGGAGACCCAGTACTTC. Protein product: CASSILAGAGETQYF.

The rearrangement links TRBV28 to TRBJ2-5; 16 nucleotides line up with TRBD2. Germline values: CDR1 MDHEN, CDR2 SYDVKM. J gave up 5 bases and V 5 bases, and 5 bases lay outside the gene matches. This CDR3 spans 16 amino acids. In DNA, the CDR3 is TGTGCCAGCAGTGGGACTAGCGGGGGGGCCCGTGAGACCCAGTACTTC. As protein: CASSGTSGGARETQYF.